This TCR beta chain was captured by sequencing in a study of shared clonotypes between healthy human individuals. Germline V gene data show CDR1 as MNHEY and CDR2 as SMNVEV (reference sequence). J was trimmed by 3 bases and V by 5 bases; bases with no gene match: 7. This CDR3 spans 15 amino acids. The authors ran unsorted PBMC replicate PCRs on approximately 300 ng DNA, some 30,000 T cell genomes. Original processing notes: Filtering differed, since immunoSEQ gave only junction sequences and no quality scores. Clones were read by immunoSEQ multiplex PCR, and TCRdb kept only the in-frame ones, dropping some. Clone size and the V and J calls come from that table; the DNA yielded D and trimming. The sample has about half a million clones; approximately 84% are singletons. Among the donors, all were Caucasian adults who lived in Nashville, Tennessee.

The TCR was taken from a woman aged 40 to 50 in good health. Some clones in this sample may be carry-over from other donors' samples. This sequence joins TRBV27 and TRBJ2-7; TRBD1 matches at 10 bases. The sequenced sample consisted of PBMCs. The CDR3 loop is CASSLTGTGVYEQYF. The DNA of the CDR3 is TGTGCCAGCAGTCTCACCGGGACAGGGGTCTACGAGCAGTACTTC.